Listed here are 17 T cell receptor beta chains from one sample, sequenced in a study of blood T cell repertoires in COVID-19. Libraries were prepared by immunoSEQ multiplex PCR; TCRdb keeps only in-frame clonotypes and omits some of them. The sample records approximately 68,000 clones, more than 65% being singletons. The sample taken for sequencing was peripheral blood. These receptors all stem from a woman in her forties or fifties with acute or convalescent COVID-19.

This chain joins TRBV7-9 and TRBJ2-7; the match to TRBD2 covers 7 bases. The V and J ends lost 1 base and 5 bases, in that order; junction bases with no gene match: 5. Looked up from germline, CDR1 is SEHNR and CDR2 is FQNEAQ (reference sequence). This CDR3 is 14 amino acids long. The CDR3 DNA reads as TGTGCCAGCAGCTTAGGCGGGAGTCATCACGAGCAGTACTTC. It is translated as CASSLGGSHHEQYF.

The V and J genes are TRBV18 and TRBJ1-2, with D perhaps TRBD1 (5 bases). Germline CDR1 reads KGHSH; CDR2 reads LQKENI. This CDR3 has 16 residues. The germline V and J ends were trimmed by 2 bases and 4 bases, with 17 bases remaining between them. DNA for the CDR3: TGTGCCAGCTCACCAAAAGGGGCAGGGAATCTCTATGGCTACACCTTC. Protein: CASSPKGAGNLYGYTF.

The J gene is TRBJ2-7, the V gene TRBV7-8, with TRBD1 as a possible D gene (5 bases). V was clipped by 5 bases and J by 0 bases, with 14 bases between them. CDR1 SGHVS and CDR2 FQNEAQ come from the germline V gene. CDR3 length: 15 residues. CDR3 DNA sequence: TGTGCCAGCAGCCCACTGAGGACACTCTCCTACGAGCAGTACTTC. Protein sequence: CASSPLRTLSYEQYF.

The chain is built from TRBV19 and TRBJ2-7, with 11 bases aligning to TRBD2. Trimming at V came to 6 bases and at J to 3 bases, leaving 7 bases not matched to a gene. The CDR3 consists of 15 residues. Germline-derived CDR1 and CDR2 are LNHDA and SQIVND (reference sequence). The chain's CDR3 is CASSSGLAEFYEQYF. For the CDR3, the DNA is TGTGCCAGTAGCTCGGGACTAGCGGAGTTCTACGAGCAGTACTTC.

The table lists this clone with a few counts. The chain combines TRBV4-3 with TRBJ2-2; 8 nucleotides align to TRBD1. Per the germline V gene, CDR1 is LGHNA and CDR2 is YSLEER. V trimming: 2 bases; J trimming: 4 bases; junction bases outside the gene matches: 15. This CDR3 region has 19 residues. This chain's CDR3 is CASSQSMTRSTGATGELFF. CDR3 DNA sequence: TGCGCCAGCAGCCAATCTATGACCCGATCGACAGGGGCCACCGGGGAGCTGTTTTTT.

This clone turned up a few times. This chain links TRBV5-4 with TRBJ2-1; 10 nucleotides agree with TRBD2. This CDR3 has 14 residues. The V segment lost 1 base and the J segment 15 bases; nucleotides outside the gene matches: 10. CDR1 and CDR2 from the germline V gene are SGHNT and YYREEE (reference sequence). The chain's CDR3 is CASSLTSGTSDTFF. CDR3 DNA sequence: TGTGCCAGCAGCTTGACCTCCGGGACTAGCGATACGTTCTTC.

J is TRBJ1-1 and V is TRBV3-1 (or the pseudogene TRBV3-2), with 7 bases aligning to TRBD1. Germline trimming cut 3 bases from V and 5 bases from J; bases unmatched to any gene: 6. The CDR3 sequence is 14 residues long. The germline V gene encodes CDR1 LGHDT and CDR2 YNNKEL (reference sequence). The CDR3 DNA is TGTGCCAGCAGCCAGACAGGGAGTGGAACTGAAGCTTTCTTT. This encodes CASSQTGSGTEAFF.

The rearrangement uses TRBV29-1 and TRBJ2-7, with 14 bases identical to TRBD2. The ends lost 6 bases at V and 6 bases at J; junction bases unmatched: 4. CDR1 SQVTM and CDR2 ANQGSEA come from the germline V gene. The CDR3 extends over 13 amino acids. The DNA for the CDR3 is TGCAGCGTGGGGACTAGCGGGAGTTCCGAGCAGTACTTC. Translation gives CSVGTSGSSEQYF.

The rearrangement links TRBV14 to TRBJ2-1, with D possibly being TRBD2 (5 bases). Trimming took off 4 bases at V and 3 bases at J, with 16 bases between the two ends. The CDR3 contains 16 residues. Germline V CDR1 and CDR2: SGHDN, FVKESK. The CDR3 region has the DNA TGTGCCAGCAGCCCCCCGGGAAGCCAAGGCTACAATGAGCAGTTCTTC. Translating gives CASSPPGSQGYNEQFF.

J is TRBJ1-1 and V is TRBV6-5; perhaps TRBD1 as D (6 bases). The V gene lost 7 bases and the J gene lost 5 bases, with 14 bases spanning the gap. This CDR3 spans 13 amino acids. Germline V gene sequence: CDR1 MNHEY, CDR2 SVGAGI. In nucleotides, the CDR3 is TGTGCCAGCACCTCCCTCGGACAGACTGAAGCTTTCTTT. Its protein product is CASTSLGQTEAFF.

The chain carries TRBV28 and TRBJ2-5, with 8 bases fitting TRBD1. V was pared by 5 bases and J by 8 bases, with 13 bases of the junction left unmatched. CDR3 length: 15 amino acids. Germline CDR1 and CDR2: MDHEN and SYDVKM. The CDR3 DNA reads as TGTGCCAGCAGTACCACTAGGACAGGGAGGTCTACCCAGTACTTC. Encoded protein: CASSTTRTGRSTQYF.

The chain recombines TRBV5-6 with TRBJ1-1; 9 bases agree with TRBD1. Germline V gene sequence: CDR1 SGHDT, CDR2 YYEEEE. This CDR3 spans 15 amino acids. V lost 2 bases and J lost 6; bases outside the gene matches: 8. CDR3 nucleotide sequence: TGTGCCAGCAGCTTTCGGACAGGGGTTCGGCCTGAAGCTTTCTTT. Its protein product is CASSFRTGVRPEAFF.

The chain combines TRBV12-3 or TRBV12-4 with TRBJ2-1; D not resolved. This CDR3 is 13 amino acids long. The germline V and J ends were trimmed by 4 bases and 15 bases, with 19 bases remaining between them. This chain's CDR3 is CASSSTITDSGFF. CDR3 in DNA: TGTGCCAGCAGTTCTACGATAACTGACTCGGGGTTCTTC.

This clone is a singleton in its sample. For the CDR3, the DNA is TGTGCCAGCAGTGTACAGGGGGCGTCTGGCTACACCTTC. Protein sequence: CASSVQGASGYTF. This sequence joins TRBV2 and TRBJ1-2; 9 bases map to TRBD1. This CDR3 is 13 amino acids long. V lost 4 bases to trimming and J lost 7 bases; unmatched junction nucleotides: 4. Per the germline V gene, CDR1 is SNHLY and CDR2 is FYNNEI. The full variable domain, in which reference TRBV2 and TRBJ1-2 provide the parts outside the CDR3, is EPEVTQTPSHQVTQMGQEVILRCVPISNHLYFYWYRQILGQKVEFLVSFYNNEISEKSEIFDDQFSVERPDGSNFTLKIRSTKLEDSAMYFCASSVQGASGYTFGSGTRLTVV.

This chain links TRBV5-4 with TRBJ1-6, with 7 bases aligning to TRBD1. The CDR3 extends over 16 amino acids. In germline, CDR1 is SGHNT, CDR2 YYREEE (reference sequence). The V and J ends lost 4 bases and 6 bases, in that order; junction bases with no gene match: 10. The CDR3: CASSGGTASFNSPLHF. Written as DNA, the CDR3 is TGTGCCAGCAGCGGGGGGACAGCCTCTTTTAATTCACCCCTCCACTTT.

The chain uses TRBV3-1 (or the pseudogene TRBV3-2) and TRBJ1-1, with D possibly being TRBD1 (6 bases). Trimming took off 4 bases at V and 1 base at J, with 7 bases between the two ends. The germline CDR1 and CDR2 sequences are LGHDT and YNNKEL (reference sequence). The CDR3 spans 13 residues. The CDR3 DNA reads as TGTGCCAGCAGCCGGGGGCAGAACACTGAAGCTTTCTTT. Translation gives CASSRGQNTEAFF.

The gene calls are TRBV4-2 and TRBJ1-1; 7 positions agree with TRBD1. Trimming removed 8 bases from V and 8 bases from J; junction bases left unmatched: 17. Germline CDR1 LGHNA, CDR2 YNFKEQ. The CDR3 is made up of 15 amino acids. The CDR3 bases are TGTGCCAGCTGCACAGCCGGGACAGACCTACAAGAAGCTTTCTTT. Encoded protein: CASCTAGTDLQEAFF.